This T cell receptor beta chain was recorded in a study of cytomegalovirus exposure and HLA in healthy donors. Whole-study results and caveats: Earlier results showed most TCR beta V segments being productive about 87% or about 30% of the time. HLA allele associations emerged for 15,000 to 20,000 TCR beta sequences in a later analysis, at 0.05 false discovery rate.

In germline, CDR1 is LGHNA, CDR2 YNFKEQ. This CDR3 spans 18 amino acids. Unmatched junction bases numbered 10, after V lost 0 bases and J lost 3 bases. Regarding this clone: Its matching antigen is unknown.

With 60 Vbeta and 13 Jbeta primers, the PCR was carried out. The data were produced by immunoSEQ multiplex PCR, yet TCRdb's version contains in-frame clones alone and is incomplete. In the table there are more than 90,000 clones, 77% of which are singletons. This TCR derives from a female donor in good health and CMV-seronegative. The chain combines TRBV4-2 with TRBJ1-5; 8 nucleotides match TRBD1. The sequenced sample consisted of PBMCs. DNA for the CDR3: TGTGCCAGCAGCCAAGATTGGGCGACAGGGGTAGACAATCAGCCCCAGCATTTT. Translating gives CASSQDWATGVDNQPQHF.